The 21 T cell receptor beta chains given below trace back to one sample, sequenced in a study of blood T cells in healthy people across ages. The authors ran a second PCR of about 6 to 11 cycles using a sample-barcoded 5' primer and a J-beta primer mix. A single record per CDR3 protein comes from TCRdb applying MiXCR to the 5' RACE reads. Of some 1.5 million distinct CDR3 sequences in the sample, 42% were seen once. The sample taken for sequencing was blood. Receptors were obtained from a woman in her late teens or twenties in good health.

In this sample, this clonotype turned up a few times. V is TRBV30 and J is TRBJ2-3, with 8 bases that match TRBD2. Germline trimming cut 8 bases from V and 0 bases from J; bases unmatched to any gene: 7. CDR3 length: 14 residues. Germline lookup yields CDR1 GTSNPN and CDR2 SVGIG (reference sequence). The CDR3 DNA sequence: TGTGCCACTAGACGGGGGGGCAGCACAGATACGCAGTATTTT. This translates into CATRRGGSTDTQYF. Together with reference TRBV30 and TRBJ2-3, the CDR3 gives the full variable domain: SQTIHQWPATLVQPVGSPLSLECTVEGTSNPNLYWYRQAAGRGLQLLFYSVGIGQISSEVPQNLSASRPQDRQFILSSKKLLLSDSGFYLCATRRGGSTDTQYFGPGTRLTVL.

This chain links TRBV7-8 with TRBJ2-7; TRBD2 agrees at 7 bases. The CDR3 loop spans 16 amino acids. The V and J ends lost 1 base and 0 bases, in that order; junction bases with no gene match: 6. CDR1 is SGHVS, CDR2 FQNEAQ, per germline. In DNA form, the CDR3 reads TGTGCCAGCAGCTTAGAGGCGGGGGAGCTCTCCTACGAGCAGTACTTC. Translating gives CASSLEAGELSYEQYF.

The V call is TRBV5-1, the J call TRBJ1-1, with 7 bases aligning to TRBD1. V was clipped by 5 bases and J by 8 bases; unmatched bases: 3. CDR3 size: 11 residues. Germline CDR1 is SGHRS and CDR2 is YFSETQ. The CDR3 DNA reads TGCGCCAGCAGACAGGGGCGGGAAGCTTTCTTT. This translates into CASRQGREAFF.

The chain joins TRBV7-9 to TRBJ1-2, with a tentative D call TRBD1 (5 bases). Germline values: CDR1 SEHNR, CDR2 FQNEAQ (reference sequence). The CDR3 extends over 13 amino acids. V gave up 3 bases and J gave up 8 bases, with 13 bases separating them. CDR3 loop: CASSLGSWGGYTF. DNA of the CDR3: TGTGCCAGCAGCTTGGGCTCTTGGGGCGGCTACACCTTC.

This clonotype has at least ten counts. The V call is TRBV30, the J call TRBJ2-7, with D possibly being TRBD2 (6 bases). Deletions cut 0 bases from V and 10 bases from J, with 16 bases between. Germline CDR1 reads GTSNPN; CDR2 reads SVGIG (reference sequence). This CDR3 has 13 residues. CDR3 sequence: CAWSVGRTTSQYF. CDR3 coding DNA: TGTGCCTGGAGTGTTGGCAGGACTACGAGCCAGTACTTC.

The chain employs TRBV6-1 and TRBJ1-4; the D gene is possibly TRBD1 (6 bases). In germline, CDR1 is MNHNS, CDR2 SASEGT. The CDR3 contains 15 residues. The V end lost 5 bases, the J end lost 5 bases, and 15 bases lay between the germline ends. The CDR3 nucleotides are TGTGCCAGCAGTACTCAGGGGAGAGGGAATGAAAAACTGTTTTTT. This sequence encodes CASSTQGRGNEKLFF.

With regard to this clonotype: A much larger clone lies a single base off, so this may be a read error. The chain couples TRBV7-3 to TRBJ1-1; TRBD1 agrees at 7 bases. Germline V gene lookup returns CDR1 SGHTA and CDR2 FQGTGA. The CDR3 contains 16 residues. Unmatched junction bases numbered 9, after V lost 3 bases and J lost 2 bases. The DNA of the CDR3 is TGTGCCAGCAGCTTTCCAGACGAGGGGGCAAACACTGAAGCTTTCTTT. Translating it yields CASSFPDEGANTEAFF.

The chain has TRBV28 and TRBJ1-2; 9 positions agree with TRBD1. The CDR3 length is 16 residues. Germline V lookup: CDR1 MDHEN, CDR2 SYDVKM. V lost 4 bases to trimming and J lost 4 bases; unmatched junction nucleotides: 10. CDR3 sequence reads: CASSYATGQGLYGYTF. The CDR3 DNA sequence: TGTGCCAGCAGTTACGCCACGGGACAGGGCCTCTATGGCTACACCTTC.

This sequence joins TRBV6-2 or TRBV6-3 and TRBJ2-6, with D perhaps matching TRBD1 (6 bases). V was shortened by 0 bases and J by 0 bases, with 12 bases between the two germline ends. CDR1 MNHEY and CDR2 SVGEGT come from the germline V gene. The CDR3 covers 18 residues. The CDR3 region is CASSYSGTSRSGANVLTF. The DNA of the CDR3 is TGTGCCAGCAGTTACTCCGGGACATCTCGCTCTGGGGCCAACGTCCTGACTTTC.

V usage is TRBV12-5 and J usage is TRBJ1-1, with D hard to call. The ends were cut back, 10 bases at V and 0 bases at J, with 6 bases in the middle. Germline V gene sequence: CDR1 LGHNT, CDR2 FRNRAP. The CDR3 consists of 11 residues. The CDR3 nucleotides are TGTGCTACCGGAATGAACACTGAAGCTTTCTTT. Translating gives CATGMNTEAFF.

The chain employs TRBV12-3 or TRBV12-4 and TRBJ2-5; D perhaps matches TRBD2 (5 bases). CDR3 size: 12 residues. With 7 bases removed from V and 11 bases from J, the gap between germline ends came to 17 bases. The CDR3 is CASKILSGEQYF. The DNA of the CDR3 is TGTGCCAGCAAGATTCTGTCTGGGGAGCAGTACTTC.

The chain employs TRBV20-1 and TRBJ1-4; D remains ambiguous. V dropped 0 bases and J dropped 14 bases, with 13 bases sitting between them. Germline V gene data show CDR1 as DFQATT and CDR2 as SNEGSKA (reference sequence). This CDR3 spans 12 amino acids. CDR3: CSARDSGKWLFF. CDR3 DNA sequence: TGCAGTGCTAGAGATTCGGGGAAGTGGCTGTTTTTT.

This clonotype appeared many times. The chain has TRBV28 and TRBJ2-1; D is perhaps TRBD2 (5 bases). Trimming cost V 5 bases and J 3 bases, with 17 bases left between them. CDR3 size: 16 residues. Germline CDR1 reads MDHEN; CDR2 reads SYDVKM. The CDR3 region has the DNA TGTGCCAGCAGTCCCCGGCCCACCGGGATCTACAATGAGCAGTTCTTC. Amino acid sequence: CASSPRPTGIYNEQFF.

The chain has TRBV25-1 and TRBJ2-1; 7 bases are a match to TRBD2. The germline V gene encodes CDR1 MGHDK and CDR2 SYGVNS. J gave up 6 bases and V 5 bases, and 13 bases lay outside the gene matches. CDR3 size: 16 residues. CDR3 in amino acids: CASSPPQAGQRNEQFF. DNA for the CDR3: TGTGCCAGCAGTCCCCCACAAGCGGGGCAACGCAATGAGCAGTTCTTC.

This clonotype is a singleton in its sample. The rearrangement links TRBV20-1 to TRBJ1-1, with D maybe TRBD1 (5 bases). This CDR3 region has 14 residues. The V and J ends lost 0 bases and 2 bases respectively, with 10 bases between them. CDR1 is DFQATT, CDR2 SNEGSKA, per germline (reference sequence). Here the CDR3 reads CSARDPGPNTEAFF. Here the CDR3 DNA reads TGCAGTGCTAGAGATCCAGGGCCCAACACTGAAGCTTTCTTT.

This clonotype was counted between two and nine times. J is TRBJ2-3 and V is TRBV15; D unclear. Germline-derived CDR1 and CDR2 are LNHNV and YYDKDF (reference sequence). The ends were cut back, 1 base at V and 2 bases at J, with 10 bases in the middle. The CDR3 is 15 amino acids. Here the CDR3 DNA reads TGTGCCACCAGCAGAGCCAGAGTACTCACAGATACGCAGTATTTT. Translation: CATSRARVLTDTQYF.

In this sample, this clonotype turned up a few times. The rearrangement links TRBV21-1 to TRBJ1-2; TRBD1, the table's D call, was not compared with the DNA. TRBV21-1 has pseudogene status. This CDR3 is built from 14 residues. The CDR3, as DNA: TGTGCCAGCACCCGGGGCAGGGAGGTCGCCTTCTACACCTTC. Its protein is CASTRGREVAFYTF.

The V and J genes are TRBV3-1 and TRBJ1-1; D gene unclear. The CDR3 covers 13 residues. Trimming took 6 bases from V and 3 from J, leaving 11 bases between them. Germline V gene lookup returns CDR1 LGHDT and CDR2 YNNKEL (reference sequence). The CDR3 sequence is CASRLKAHTEAFF. The CDR3 region has the DNA TGTGCCAGCAGACTTAAAGCTCACACTGAAGCTTTCTTT. The complete variable domain, with remaining parts taken from reference TRBV3-1 and TRBJ1-1, reads DTAVSQTPKYLVTQMGNDKSIKCEQNLGHDTMYWYKQDSKKFLKIMFSYNNKELIINETVPNRFSPKSPDKAHLNLHINSLELGDSAVYFCASRLKAHTEAFFGQGTRLTVV.

V is TRBV12-3 or TRBV12-4 and J is TRBJ1-2; D is uncertain. CDR3 length: 16 amino acids. The V gene lost 1 base and the J gene lost 0 bases, with 12 bases spanning the gap. CDR3 loop: CASSLGVGRTNYGYTF. The CDR3 bases are TGTGCCAGCAGTTTAGGGGTTGGGAGAACTAACTATGGCTACACCTTC.

This clonotype was seen a few times. The genes are TRBV2 and TRBJ2-1; 7 bases map to TRBD1. Germline values: CDR1 SNHLY, CDR2 FYNNEI. Trimming removed 9 bases from V and 6 bases from J; junction bases left unmatched: 5. The CDR3 spans 12 residues. The CDR3 sequence: CASSRDSNEQFF. CDR3 bases: TGTGCCAGTAGCCGGGACAGCAATGAGCAGTTCTTC.

This sequence joins TRBV12-3 or TRBV12-4 and TRBJ1-2, with D possibly TRBD1 on 5 matching bases. Deletions cut 5 bases from V and 8 bases from J, with 15 bases between. This CDR3 spans 13 amino acids. The CDR3 coding sequence is TGTGCCAGCAGTGATCAGGGACCTAGGGGCTACACCTTC. This gives the protein CASSDQGPRGYTF.